This T cell receptor (beta chain) was sequenced in a study of blood T cell repertoires in COVID-19. Study-wide background: Acute and convalescent COVID-19 specimens originated in the United States, Italy and Spain. Sources were T cells, B-cell-depleted T cells, or PBMCs; the material itself was cDNA or gDNA.

The CDR3 is 14 amino acids. Between the trimmed V and J ends, which lost 3 bases and 4 bases, there was a span of 13 bases. Germline CDR1 reads SGDLS; CDR2 reads YYNGEE. Per the study methods: How many nucleated cells were present was estimated from reference gene primer amplification. Clones were sequenced by immunoSEQ multiplex PCR, and TCRdb holds only the in-frame ones, with some missing. For V, J and clone size, that table is used; D and trimming come from the DNA. The table records under 500,000 clones, roughly 89% of them present only once. The V and J genes are TRBV9 and TRBJ1-1; TRBD1 is a possible D gene (5 bases). This receptor was taken from a woman in her 30s with acute or convalescent COVID-19. Sequencing was carried out using peripheral blood. The CDR3 nucleotides are TGTGCCAGCAGCGCATATGACAGAGGCACTGAAGCTTTCTTT. This translates into CASSAYDRGTEAFF.